This TCR beta chain was profiled in a study of T cell clonotyping in hematopoietic cell transplantation. With regard to this clone: Its matching antigen is unknown.

Study-wide findings and caveats: After transplant, recipient diversity fell while pathologically expanded clonotypes grew through day 180.

Libraries were prepared by immunoSEQ multiplex PCR; TCRdb keeps only in-frame clonotypes and omits some of them. The sample yields fewer than 15,000 clones, 80% to 95% seen once. Looked up from germline, CDR1 is MNHEY and CDR2 is SVGAGI. The CDR3 sequence is 15 residues long. Trimming cost V 3 bases and J 1 base, with 9 bases left between them. The clonotype was recovered from a young man in good health. Some clones in this sample may be carry-over from other donors' samples. The chain has TRBV6-5 and TRBJ2-2; no firm D call. The specimen was peripheral blood mononuclear cells. This CDR3 reads CASSYVGLNTGELFF. The DNA for the CDR3 is TGTGCCAGCAGTTATGTCGGGTTGAACACCGGGGAGCTGTTTTTT.